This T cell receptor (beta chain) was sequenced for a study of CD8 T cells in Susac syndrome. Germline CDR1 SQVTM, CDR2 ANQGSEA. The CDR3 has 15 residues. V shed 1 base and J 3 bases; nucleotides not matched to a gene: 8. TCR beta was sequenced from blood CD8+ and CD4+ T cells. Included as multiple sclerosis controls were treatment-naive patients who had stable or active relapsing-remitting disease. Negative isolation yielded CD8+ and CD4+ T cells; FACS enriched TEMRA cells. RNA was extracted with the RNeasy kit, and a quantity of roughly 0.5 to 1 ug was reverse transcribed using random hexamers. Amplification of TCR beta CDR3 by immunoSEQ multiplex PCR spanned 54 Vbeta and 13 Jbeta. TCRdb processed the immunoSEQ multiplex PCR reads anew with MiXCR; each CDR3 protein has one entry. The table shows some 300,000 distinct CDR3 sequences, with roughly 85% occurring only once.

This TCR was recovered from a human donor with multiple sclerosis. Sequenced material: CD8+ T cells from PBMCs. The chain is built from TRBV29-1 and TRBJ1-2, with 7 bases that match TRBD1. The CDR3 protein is CSVEGGTTGDYGYTF. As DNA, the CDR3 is TGCAGCGTTGAAGGCGGCACCACAGGGGACTATGGCTACACCTTC.